Shown below are 29 T cell receptor beta chains from a single sample sequenced in a study of human T cells and chemical hapten exposure. One entry per CDR3 protein results from TCRdb running MiXCR on the RACE reads. The sample contains 110,000 to 150,000 distinct CDR3 sequences, approximately 10% of which appear only once. Time point denoted: patch test 2, 6 weeks after DPC sensitization. Treatment here: therapeutic diphenylcyclopropenone sensitization with weekly scalp DPC. The sequences come from whole blood, collected in connection with sensitization to the hapten diphenylcyclopropenone (DPC). These receptors all come from a woman between 45 and 65 years old with alopecia areata. Some clones in this sample may be carry-over from other donors' samples.

The V and J genes are TRBV28 and TRBJ2-2, with a weak D call TRBD1 (6 bases). CDR3 length: 15 residues. V was cut by 7 bases and J by 6 bases, with 18 bases left in between. Germline loops: CDR1 MDHEN, CDR2 SYDVKM. In DNA form, the CDR3 reads TGTGCCAGCAAAACCCAGGGGAGCAAAGCCGGGGAGCTGTTTTTT. Translation gives CASKTQGSKAGELFF.

The chain links TRBV4-2 to TRBJ2-2; D is possibly TRBD1 (5 bases). Germline CDR1 LGHNA, CDR2 YNFKEQ. The CDR3 has 16 residues. The V and J ends lost 1 base and 2 bases respectively, with 11 bases between them. For the CDR3, the DNA is TGTGCCAGCAGCCAAGGGGGCCTATATAACACCGGGGAGCTGTTTTTT. It yields the protein CASSQGGLYNTGELFF.

The rearrangement joins TRBV4-2 to TRBJ2-7, with 7 bases that match TRBD2. Trimming removed 3 bases from V and 2 bases from J; junction bases left unmatched: 7. The CDR3 length is 15 residues. Germline V gene data show CDR1 as LGHNA and CDR2 as YNFKEQ. CDR3 coding DNA: TGTGCCAGCAGCCAGACGGGACTACCCCCCTACGAGCAGTACTTC. It translates to CASSQTGLPPYEQYF.

This clonotype was seen only a few times. This chain joins TRBV20-1 and TRBJ2-3; no clear D gene. Trimming left V 0 bases short and J 0 bases short, with 10 bases between. CDR3 length: 15 residues. Germline-derived CDR1 and CDR2 are DFQATT and SNEGSKA (reference sequence). This chain's CDR3 is CSARDPRGSTDTQYF. CDR3 coding DNA: TGCAGTGCTAGAGATCCGCGCGGTAGCACAGATACGCAGTATTTT.

This clonotype has at least ten counts. The CDR3 nucleotides read TGTGCCAGCAGCCTCACGGCGGGACAGGGTCGATCACCCCTCCACTTT. This sequence encodes CASSLTAGQGRSPLHF. The genes are TRBV5-6 and TRBJ1-6; TRBD1 matches at 9 bases. Germline CDR1 reads SGHDT; CDR2 reads YYEEEE. V dropped 4 bases and J dropped 10; count of bases not matched to a gene: 12. The CDR3 covers 16 residues. The complete variable domain, with remaining parts taken from reference TRBV5-6 and TRBJ1-6, reads DAGVTQSPTHLIKTRGQQVTLRCSPKSGHDTVSWYQQALGQGPQFIFQYYEEEERQRGNFPDRFSGHQFPNYSSELNVNALLLGDSALYLCASSLTAGQGRSPLHFGNGTRLTVT.

The chain links TRBV7-9 to TRBJ2-5; 8 nucleotides agree with TRBD2. Germline CDR1 and CDR2: SEHNR and FQNEAQ (reference sequence). This CDR3 is built from 15 residues. V shed 3 bases and J 4 bases; nucleotides not matched to a gene: 7. The CDR3, as DNA: TGTGCCAGCAGCTTCCCGGGAGGGTGGAGAGAGACCCAGTACTTC. Translating gives CASSFPGGWRETQYF.

The chain couples TRBV27 to TRBJ1-5; unclear D gene. The CDR3 extends over 17 amino acids. Trimming pared 7 bases from V and 5 bases from J, leaving 24 bases between. Germline-derived CDR1 and CDR2 are MNHEY and SMNVEV (reference sequence). The CDR3 bases are TGTGCCAGCAACCCATCCCCCTTAGTCAACCCTTATCAGCCCCAGCATTTT. It translates to CASNPSPLVNPYQPQHF.

CDR3 sequence (DNA): TGCGCCAGCAGCTTGGGAGGACAGCTCCAAGAGACCCAGTACTTC. As protein: CASSLGGQLQETQYF. This chain joins TRBV5-1 and TRBJ2-5, with D possibly matching TRBD1 (6 bases). The CDR3 sequence is 15 residues long. V was trimmed by 0 bases and J by 1 base, leaving 10 bases between them. The germline gives CDR1 SGHRS, CDR2 YFSETQ.

The rearrangement uses TRBV12-3 or TRBV12-4 and TRBJ1-1; D not resolved. This CDR3 contains 13 residues. V was shortened by 5 bases and J by 3 bases, with 10 bases between the two germline ends. The DNA of the CDR3 is TGTGCCAGCAGTCTGCGGGAGGACACTGAAGCTTTCTTT. Translated, it gives CASSLREDTEAFF.

This clonotype was found a few times. The chain employs TRBV21-1 and TRBJ2-2; TRBD2 is the table's D call and was not checked against the DNA. TRBV21-1 is a pseudogene segment. This CDR3 is 20 amino acids long. CDR3 coding DNA: TGTGCCAGCAGCAAAGTTGGGCAGTCTAGCGGGGGAACGAACACCGGGGAGCTGTTTTTT. Amino acids: CASSKVGQSSGGTNTGELFF.

This clonotype was observed many times. The chain couples TRBV11-3 to TRBJ2-3, with D maybe TRBD1 (6 bases). Germline values: CDR1 SGHNT, CDR2 YENEEA. The length of the CDR3 is 16 residues. Trimming stripped 1 base from V and 6 bases from J, with 17 bases between. CDR3 loop: CASSLGRGTTWDTQYF. CDR3 nucleotide sequence: TGTGCCAGCAGCTTAGGAAGGGGGACAACCTGGGATACGCAGTATTTT.

This clonotype was counted ten times or more. This chain joins TRBV7-2 and TRBJ2-7, with TRBD2 identical over 7 bases. V lost 3 bases to trimming and J lost 12 bases; unmatched junction nucleotides: 14. This CDR3 has 14 amino acids. Looked up from germline, CDR1 is SGHTA and CDR2 is FQGNSA. The CDR3 region is CASSFGASGLELYF. The DNA for the CDR3 is TGTGCCAGCAGCTTCGGGGCTAGCGGTCTAGAATTGTACTTC.

This clonotype was counted between two and nine times. The rearrangement uses TRBV21-1 and TRBJ2-5; the D call of TRBD2 is as the table states it, not checked on the DNA. TRBV21-1 is marked as a pseudogene. The CDR3 has 15 residues. CDR3 nucleotides: TGTGCCAGCAGCAAAGTATCGGGAGAAAGAGAGACCCAGTACTTC. It translates to CASSKVSGERETQYF.

The gene calls are TRBV29-1 and TRBJ1-2; possible D gene TRBD1, 6 bases. Germline V gives CDR1 SQVTM, CDR2 ANQGSEA. V was shortened by 2 bases and J by 2 bases, with 6 bases between the two germline ends. CDR3 length: 12 amino acids. Written as DNA, the CDR3 is TGCAGCGTTGAACAGGGGAACTATGGCTACACCTTC. Translated: CSVEQGNYGYTF.

This clonotype has a count of ten or more. The chain employs TRBV7-9 and TRBJ2-5; D is possibly TRBD2 (6 bases). This CDR3 spans 13 amino acids. The V end lost 6 bases, the J end lost 5 bases, and 13 bases lay between the germline ends. Germline CDR1 and CDR2: SEHNR and FQNEAQ (reference sequence). The CDR3 bases are TGTGCCAGCAGATCCGGGGGTACGGAGACCCAGTACTTC. This sequence encodes CASRSGGTETQYF.

In the case of this clonotype: Compared with germline, one end of the junction differs, possibly owing to a read error. The rearrangement links TRBV7-9 to TRBJ2-5; 8 bases match TRBD2. The CDR3 runs 15 residues. Germline V CDR1 and CDR2: SEHNR, FQNEAQ (reference sequence). The CDR3 reads CASSLLAGGRETRYF. The CDR3, as DNA: TGTGCCAGCAGCTTACTCGCGGGAGGCCGAGAGACCCGGTACTTC.

The sample holds many counts of this clonotype. CDR3 DNA sequence: TGTGCCAGCAGCCCGGCGGCTGAAGCTTTCTTT. Translation gives CASSPAAEAFF. The gene calls are TRBV6-6 and TRBJ1-1, with unresolved D. The CDR3 runs to 11 residues. V shed 6 bases and J shed 6 bases, with 8 bases lying between them. The germline V gene encodes CDR1 MNHNY and CDR2 SVGAGI (reference sequence).

The chain joins TRBV7-2 to TRBJ2-3, with D unclear. CDR1 SGHTA and CDR2 FQGNSA come from the germline V gene. V shed 1 base and J shed 4 bases, with 21 bases lying between them. This CDR3 is built from 18 residues. The CDR3 here is CASSLEPSTWWWADTQYF. The CDR3 region has the DNA TGTGCCAGCAGCTTAGAACCGTCGACTTGGTGGTGGGCAGATACGCAGTATTTT.

The chain carries TRBV20-1 and TRBJ2-7; D might be TRBD1 (5 bases). Trimming shortened V by 1 base and J by 3 bases, and 7 bases separated the two germline ends. CDR1 and CDR2 from the germline V gene are DFQATT and SNEGSKA (reference sequence). CDR3 size: 12 residues. CDR3 sequence: CSARADSYEQYF. The CDR3 nucleotides read TGCAGTGCTAGAGCAGACAGCTACGAGCAGTACTTC.

This clonotype has ten or more counts. The J gene is TRBJ1-1, the V gene TRBV20-1, with 7 nucleotides matching TRBD1. V trimming: 4 bases; J trimming: 4 bases; junction bases outside the gene matches: 6. CDR1 and CDR2 from the germline V gene are DFQATT and SNEGSKA (reference sequence). The CDR3 spans 13 residues. CDR3 coding DNA: TGCAGTGCTATTGACAGGGAGGGCACTGAAGCTTTCTTT. Translated, it gives CSAIDREGTEAFF.

This chain joins TRBV7-2 and TRBJ2-7; D remains unclear. The CDR3 covers 13 residues. Per germline, CDR1 SGHTA and CDR2 FQGNSA. V gave up 0 bases and J gave up 4 bases, with 7 bases separating them. The CDR3 loop is CASSLASRYEQYF. The CDR3 region has the DNA TGTGCCAGCAGCTTAGCTAGTCGGTACGAGCAGTACTTC.

This clonotype was detected only a few times. V usage is TRBV14 and J usage is TRBJ1-6; no firm D call. This CDR3 contains 15 residues. V lost 1 base to trimming and J lost 0 bases, with 4 bases between them. The germline V gene has CDR1 SGHDN and CDR2 FVKESK. The CDR3 loop is CASSQGLSYNSPLHF. CDR3 nucleotide sequence: TGTGCCAGCAGCCAAGGGCTCTCCTATAATTCACCCCTCCACTTT.

This clonotype appeared many times. The rearrangement joins TRBV11-2 to TRBJ1-5; unclear D gene. Deletions cut 5 bases from V and 5 bases from J, with 10 bases between. The CDR3 sequence is 13 residues long. Looked up from germline, CDR1 is SGHAT and CDR2 is FQNNGV. The CDR3 DNA sequence: TGTGCCAGCAGCCTCGGGCTGGATCAGCCCCAGCATTTT. This codes for CASSLGLDQPQHF.

This clonotype was counted a few times. The V gene is TRBV5-6, the J gene TRBJ2-3; 11 nucleotides align to TRBD2. V lost 1 base to trimming and J lost 5 bases; unmatched junction nucleotides: 6. CDR1 and CDR2 (germline): SGHDT, YYEEEE. The CDR3 is 16 amino acids. Written as DNA, the CDR3 is TGTGCCAGCAGCTTGTGGCCTAGCGGGAGGAGAGATACGCAGTATTTT. Protein sequence: CASSLWPSGRRDTQYF.

This sequence joins TRBV6-1 and TRBJ1-1, with 7 bases fitting TRBD1. The V gene's germline CDR1 is MNHNS and CDR2 SASEGT. The CDR3 extends over 14 amino acids. V was clipped by 7 bases and J by 5 bases; unmatched bases: 10. The CDR3 loop is CASIGTARRTEAFF. In DNA, the CDR3 is TGTGCCAGCATAGGGACAGCGCGCAGGACTGAAGCTTTCTTT.

This clonotype has at least ten counts. The chain employs TRBV28 and TRBJ2-2, with TRBD1 as a possible D gene (5 bases). CDR3 length: 16 amino acids. Trimming left V 2 bases short and J 1 base short, with 11 bases between. Germline-derived CDR1 and CDR2 are MDHEN and SYDVKM. The CDR3, as DNA: TGTGCCAGCAGTTTACTTCTTACAGGGAACACCGGGGAGCTGTTTTTT. It codes for CASSLLLTGNTGELFF.

The J gene is TRBJ2-2, the V gene TRBV7-9; D unresolved. Germline V gene sequence: CDR1 SEHNR, CDR2 FQNEAQ (reference sequence). This CDR3 has 15 residues. The germline V and J ends were trimmed by 5 bases and 0 bases, with 10 bases remaining between them. The CDR3 is CASSRVAPNTGELFF. The CDR3 nucleotides are TGTGCCAGCAGCCGAGTTGCACCGAACACCGGGGAGCTGTTTTTT. Together with reference TRBV7-9 and TRBJ2-2, the CDR3 gives the full variable domain: DTGVSQNPRHKITKRGQNVTFRCDPISEHNRLYWYRQTLGQGPEFLTYFQNEAQLEKSRLLSDRFSAERPKGSFSTLEIQRTEQGDSAMYLCASSRVAPNTGELFFGEGSRLTVL.

This clonotype was observed a handful of times. The J gene is TRBJ2-4, the V gene TRBV28; D not resolved. The CDR3 has 16 amino acids. Germline V CDR1 and CDR2: MDHEN, SYDVKM. Between the trimmed V and J ends, which lost 1 base and 0 bases, there was a span of 10 bases. This CDR3 reads CASSLSVPLAKNIQYF. The CDR3 DNA reads as TGTGCCAGCAGTTTATCGGTTCCCTTAGCCAAAAACATTCAGTACTTC.

This clonotype was detected only a few times. This chain connects TRBV25-1 to TRBJ2-1; no clear D. Trimming shortened V by 5 bases and J by 0 bases, and 5 bases separated the two germline ends. The germline V gene encodes CDR1 MGHDK and CDR2 SYGVNS. The CDR3 is 13 residues long. The CDR3 region is CASSQGSYNEQFF. CDR3 DNA sequence: TGTGCCAGCAGTCAAGGCTCCTACAATGAGCAGTTCTTC.